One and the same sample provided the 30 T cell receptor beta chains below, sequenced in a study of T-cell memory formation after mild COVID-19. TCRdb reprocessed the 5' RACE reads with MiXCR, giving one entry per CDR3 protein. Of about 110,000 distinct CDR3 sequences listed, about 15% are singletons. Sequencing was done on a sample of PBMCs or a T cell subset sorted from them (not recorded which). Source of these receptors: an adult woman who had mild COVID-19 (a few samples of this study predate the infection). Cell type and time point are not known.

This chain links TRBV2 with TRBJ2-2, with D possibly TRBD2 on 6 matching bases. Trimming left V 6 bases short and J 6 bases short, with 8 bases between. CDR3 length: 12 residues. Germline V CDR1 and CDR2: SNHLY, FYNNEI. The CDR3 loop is CASRGEAGELFF. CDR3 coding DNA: TGTGCCAGCAGAGGGGAGGCCGGGGAGCTGTTTTTT.

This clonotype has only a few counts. CDR3 amino acids: CASSYGTVHNEQFF. For the CDR3, the DNA is TGTGCCAGCAGTTATGGGACAGTTCACAATGAGCAGTTCTTC. The chain carries TRBV12-3 or TRBV12-4 and TRBJ2-1, with 7 bases identical to TRBD1. The CDR3 covers 14 residues. V gave up 4 bases and J gave up 5 bases; unmatched junction bases: 5.

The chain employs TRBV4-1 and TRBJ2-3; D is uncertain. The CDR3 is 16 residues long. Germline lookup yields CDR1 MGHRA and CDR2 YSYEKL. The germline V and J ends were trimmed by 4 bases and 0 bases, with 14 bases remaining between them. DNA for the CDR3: TGCGCCAGCAGCCTCACCGGCCCAGTGAGCACAGATACGCAGTATTTT. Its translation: CASSLTGPVSTDTQYF.

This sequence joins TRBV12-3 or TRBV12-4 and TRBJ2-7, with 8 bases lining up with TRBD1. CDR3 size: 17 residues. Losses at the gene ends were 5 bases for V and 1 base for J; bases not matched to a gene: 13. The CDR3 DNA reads TGTGCCAGCAGTCGCCTGGTCGGGACAGGCAAATCCTACGAGCAGTACTTC. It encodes CASSRLVGTGKSYEQYF.

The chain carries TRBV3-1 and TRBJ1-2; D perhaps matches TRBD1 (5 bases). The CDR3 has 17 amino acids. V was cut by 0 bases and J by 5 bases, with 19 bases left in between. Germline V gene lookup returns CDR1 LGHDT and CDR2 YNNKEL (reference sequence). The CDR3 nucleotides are TGTGCCAGCAGCCAAGATAGGCGGGGACCGCGGCCGTATGGCTACACCTTC. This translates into CASSQDRRGPRPYGYTF.

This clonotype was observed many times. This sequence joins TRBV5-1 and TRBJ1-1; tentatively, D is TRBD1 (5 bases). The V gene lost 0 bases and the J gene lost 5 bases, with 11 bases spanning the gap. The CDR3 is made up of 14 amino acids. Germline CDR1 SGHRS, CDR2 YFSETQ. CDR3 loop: CASSLGQGSTEAFF. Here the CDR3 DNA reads TGCGCCAGCAGCTTGGGGCAGGGAAGTACTGAAGCTTTCTTT.

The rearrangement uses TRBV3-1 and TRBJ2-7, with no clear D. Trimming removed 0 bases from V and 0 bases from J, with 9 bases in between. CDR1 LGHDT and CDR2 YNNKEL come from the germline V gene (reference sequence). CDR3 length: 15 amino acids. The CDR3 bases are TGTGCCAGCAGCCAAGATACATGGAGCTCCTACGAGCAGTACTTC. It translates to CASSQDTWSSYEQYF.

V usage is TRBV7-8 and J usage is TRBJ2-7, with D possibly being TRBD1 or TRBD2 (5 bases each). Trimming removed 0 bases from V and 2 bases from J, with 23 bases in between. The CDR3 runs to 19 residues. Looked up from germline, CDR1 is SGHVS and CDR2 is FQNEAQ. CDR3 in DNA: TGTGCCAGCAGCTTAGCGCGTCTGACTGCTGCTGGGGGTGCCTACGAGCAGTACTTC. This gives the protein CASSLARLTAAGGAYEQYF.

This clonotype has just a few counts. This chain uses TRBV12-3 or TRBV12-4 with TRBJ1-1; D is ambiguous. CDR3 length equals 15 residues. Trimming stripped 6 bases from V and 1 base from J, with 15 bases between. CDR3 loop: CASRGFRAANTEAFF. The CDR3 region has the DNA TGTGCCAGCAGGGGATTTAGGGCTGCGAACACTGAAGCTTTCTTT.

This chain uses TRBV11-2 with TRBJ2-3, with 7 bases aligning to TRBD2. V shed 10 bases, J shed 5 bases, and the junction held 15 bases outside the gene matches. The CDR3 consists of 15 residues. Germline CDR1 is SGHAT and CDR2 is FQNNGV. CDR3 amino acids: CAIPAAGLLVDTQYF. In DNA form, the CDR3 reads TGTGCCATCCCCGCCGCGGGACTACTTGTAGATACGCAGTATTTT.

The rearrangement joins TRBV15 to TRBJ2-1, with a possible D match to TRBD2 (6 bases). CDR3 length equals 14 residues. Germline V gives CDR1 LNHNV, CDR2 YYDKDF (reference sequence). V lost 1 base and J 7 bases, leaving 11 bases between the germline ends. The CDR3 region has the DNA TGTGCCACCAGCAGAGCGGGAGTGGGTAATGAGCAGTTCTTC. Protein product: CATSRAGVGNEQFF.

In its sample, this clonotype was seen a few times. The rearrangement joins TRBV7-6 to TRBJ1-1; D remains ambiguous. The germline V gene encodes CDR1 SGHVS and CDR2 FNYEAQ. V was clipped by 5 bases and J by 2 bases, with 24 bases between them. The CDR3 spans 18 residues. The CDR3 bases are TGTGCCAGCAGCCCTGGTGAGGGCGTGTCACATCTTAACACTGAAGCTTTCTTT. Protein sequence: CASSPGEGVSHLNTEAFF. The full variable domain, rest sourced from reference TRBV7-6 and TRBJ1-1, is GAGVSQSPRYKVTKRGQDVALRCDPISGHVSLYWYRQALGQGPEFLTYFNYEAQQDKSGLPNDRFSAERPEGSISTLTIQRTEQRDSAMYRCASSPGEGVSHLNTEAFFGQGTRLTVV.

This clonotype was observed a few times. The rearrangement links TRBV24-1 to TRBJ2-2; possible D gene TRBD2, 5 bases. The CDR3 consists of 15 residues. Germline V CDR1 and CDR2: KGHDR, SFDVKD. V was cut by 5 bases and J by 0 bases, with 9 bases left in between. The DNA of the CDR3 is TGTGCCACCAGTGTCCGGGGTTCGAACACCGGGGAGCTGTTTTTT. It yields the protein CATSVRGSNTGELFF.

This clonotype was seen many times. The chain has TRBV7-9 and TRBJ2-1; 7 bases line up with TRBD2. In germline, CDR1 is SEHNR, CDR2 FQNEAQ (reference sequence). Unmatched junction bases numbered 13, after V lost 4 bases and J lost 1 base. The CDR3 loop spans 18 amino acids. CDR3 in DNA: TGTGCCAGCAGCTCCATGGGGGGAGGGCCGGTTTCCTACAATGAGCAGTTCTTC. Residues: CASSSMGGGPVSYNEQFF.

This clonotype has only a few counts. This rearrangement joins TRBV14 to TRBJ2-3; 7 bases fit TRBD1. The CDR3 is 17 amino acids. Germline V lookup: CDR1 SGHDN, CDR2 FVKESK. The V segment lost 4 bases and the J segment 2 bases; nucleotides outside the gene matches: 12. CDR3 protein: CASSPGRDSLYTDTQYF. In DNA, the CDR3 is TGTGCCAGCAGCCCGGGCCGGGACAGCCTATACACAGATACGCAGTATTTT.

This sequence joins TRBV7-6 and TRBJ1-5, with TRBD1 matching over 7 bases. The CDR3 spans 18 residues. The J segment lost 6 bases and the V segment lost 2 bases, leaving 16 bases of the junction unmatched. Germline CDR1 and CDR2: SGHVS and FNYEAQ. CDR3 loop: CASSLYPAGTDAFQPQHF. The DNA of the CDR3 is TGTGCCAGCAGCTTATACCCCGCCGGGACAGACGCTTTTCAGCCCCAGCATTTT.

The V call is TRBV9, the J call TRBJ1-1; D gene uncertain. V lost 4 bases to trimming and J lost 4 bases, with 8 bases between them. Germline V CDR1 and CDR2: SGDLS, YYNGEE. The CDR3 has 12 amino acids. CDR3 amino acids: CASSPYTTEAFF. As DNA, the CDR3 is TGTGCCAGCAGCCCCTACACCACTGAAGCTTTCTTT.

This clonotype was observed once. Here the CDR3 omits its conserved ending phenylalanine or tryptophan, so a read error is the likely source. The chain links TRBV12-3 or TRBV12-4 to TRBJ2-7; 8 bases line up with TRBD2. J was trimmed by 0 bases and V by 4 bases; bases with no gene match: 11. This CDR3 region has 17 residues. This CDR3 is CASSSRPSGGLSYEQYS. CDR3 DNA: TGTGCCAGCAGTTCTAGACCAAGCGGGGGCCTCTCCTACGAGCAGTACTCC.

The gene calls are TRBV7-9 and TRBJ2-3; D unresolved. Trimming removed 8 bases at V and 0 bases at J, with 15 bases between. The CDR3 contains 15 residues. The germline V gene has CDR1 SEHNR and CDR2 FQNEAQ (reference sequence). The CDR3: CASGPESGSTDTQYF. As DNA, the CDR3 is TGTGCCAGCGGGCCCGAGTCTGGGAGCACAGATACGCAGTATTTT.

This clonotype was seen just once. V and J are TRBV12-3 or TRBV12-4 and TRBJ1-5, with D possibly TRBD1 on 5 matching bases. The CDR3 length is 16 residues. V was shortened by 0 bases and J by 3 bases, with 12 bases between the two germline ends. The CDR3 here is CASSLAGVGYNQPQHF. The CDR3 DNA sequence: TGTGCCAGCAGTTTAGCAGGGGTGGGTTACAATCAGCCCCAGCATTTT.

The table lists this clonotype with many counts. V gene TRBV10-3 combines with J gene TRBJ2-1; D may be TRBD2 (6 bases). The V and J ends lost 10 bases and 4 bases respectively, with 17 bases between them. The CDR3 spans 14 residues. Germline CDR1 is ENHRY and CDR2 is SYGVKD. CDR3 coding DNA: TGTGCCACCGCCGGTAGTAGCGGATACAATGAGCAGTTCTTC. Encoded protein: CATAGSSGYNEQFF.

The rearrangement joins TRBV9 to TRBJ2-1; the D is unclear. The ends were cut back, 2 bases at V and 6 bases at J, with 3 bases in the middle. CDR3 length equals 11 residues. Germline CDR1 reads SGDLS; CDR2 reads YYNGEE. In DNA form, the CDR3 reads TGTGCCAGCAGCGTGTCCAATGAGCAGTTCTTC. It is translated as CASSVSNEQFF.

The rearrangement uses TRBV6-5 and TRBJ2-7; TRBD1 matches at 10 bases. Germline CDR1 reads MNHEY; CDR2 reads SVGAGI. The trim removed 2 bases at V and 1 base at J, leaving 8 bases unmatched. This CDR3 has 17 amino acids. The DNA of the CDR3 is TGTGCCAGCAGTTACACCCGGGACAGGGGAGAGTCCTACGAGCAGTACTTC. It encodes CASSYTRDRGESYEQYF.

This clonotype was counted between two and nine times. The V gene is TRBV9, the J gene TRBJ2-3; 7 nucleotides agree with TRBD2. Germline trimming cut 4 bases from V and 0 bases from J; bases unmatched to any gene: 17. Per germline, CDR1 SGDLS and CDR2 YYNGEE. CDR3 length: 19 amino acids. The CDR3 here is CASSRPGLADLSSTDTQYF. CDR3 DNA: TGTGCCAGCAGCAGACCGGGGCTAGCGGATCTTTCTAGCACAGATACGCAGTATTTT.

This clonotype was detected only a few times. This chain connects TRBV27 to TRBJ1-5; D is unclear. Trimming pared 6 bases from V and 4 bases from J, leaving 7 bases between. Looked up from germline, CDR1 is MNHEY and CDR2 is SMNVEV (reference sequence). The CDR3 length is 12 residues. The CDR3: CASRTSNQPQHF. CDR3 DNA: TGTGCCAGCAGGACTTCTAATCAGCCCCAGCATTTT.

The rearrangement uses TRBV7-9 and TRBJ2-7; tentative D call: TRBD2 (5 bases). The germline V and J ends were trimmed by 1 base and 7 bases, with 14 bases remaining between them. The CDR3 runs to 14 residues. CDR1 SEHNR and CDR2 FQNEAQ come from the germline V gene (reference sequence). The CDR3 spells CASSLVNFGDEQYF. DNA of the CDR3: TGTGCCAGCAGCTTAGTGAACTTCGGGGATGAGCAGTACTTC.

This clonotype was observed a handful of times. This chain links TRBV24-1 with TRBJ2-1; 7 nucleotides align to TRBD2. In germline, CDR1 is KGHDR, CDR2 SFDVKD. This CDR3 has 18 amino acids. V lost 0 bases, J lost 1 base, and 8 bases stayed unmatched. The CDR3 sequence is CATSDLVRGRASYNEQFF. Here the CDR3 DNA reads TGTGCCACCAGTGATTTGGTTCGAGGGAGGGCATCCTACAATGAGCAGTTCTTC.

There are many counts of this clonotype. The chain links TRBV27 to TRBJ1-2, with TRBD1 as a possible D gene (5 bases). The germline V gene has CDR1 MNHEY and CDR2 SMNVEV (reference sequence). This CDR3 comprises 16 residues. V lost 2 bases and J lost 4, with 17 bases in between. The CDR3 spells CASSLAAGVPFYGYTF. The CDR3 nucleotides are TGTGCCAGCAGTTTAGCCGCGGGGGTCCCGTTCTATGGCTACACCTTC.

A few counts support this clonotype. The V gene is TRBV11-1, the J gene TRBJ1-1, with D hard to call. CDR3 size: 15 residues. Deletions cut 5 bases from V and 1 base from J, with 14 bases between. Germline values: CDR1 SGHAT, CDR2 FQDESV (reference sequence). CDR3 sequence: CASSRRAEANTEAFF. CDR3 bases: TGTGCCAGCAGCCGTCGGGCCGAGGCGAACACTGAAGCTTTCTTT.

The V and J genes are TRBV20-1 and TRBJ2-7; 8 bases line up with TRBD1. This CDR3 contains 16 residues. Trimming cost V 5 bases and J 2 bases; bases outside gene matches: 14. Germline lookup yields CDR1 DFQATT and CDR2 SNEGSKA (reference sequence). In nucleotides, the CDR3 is TGCAGTGCTCCGTCCTTATCCGGGACAGGCCCCTACGAGCAGTACTTC. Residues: CSAPSLSGTGPYEQYF.